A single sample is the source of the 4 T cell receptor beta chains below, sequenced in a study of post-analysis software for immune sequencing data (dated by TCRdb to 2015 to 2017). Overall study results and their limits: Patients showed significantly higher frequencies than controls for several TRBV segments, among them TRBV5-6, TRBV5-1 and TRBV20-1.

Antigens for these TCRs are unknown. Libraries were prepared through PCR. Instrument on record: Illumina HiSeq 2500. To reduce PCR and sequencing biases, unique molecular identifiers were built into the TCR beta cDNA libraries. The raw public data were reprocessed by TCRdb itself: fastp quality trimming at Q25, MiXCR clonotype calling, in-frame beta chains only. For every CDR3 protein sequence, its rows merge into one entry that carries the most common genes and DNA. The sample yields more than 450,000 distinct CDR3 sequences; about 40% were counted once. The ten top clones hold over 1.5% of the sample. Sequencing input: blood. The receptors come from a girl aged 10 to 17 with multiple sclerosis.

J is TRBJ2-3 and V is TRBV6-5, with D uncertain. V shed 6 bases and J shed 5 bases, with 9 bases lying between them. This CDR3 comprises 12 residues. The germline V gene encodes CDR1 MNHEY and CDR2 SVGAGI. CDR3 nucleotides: TGTGCCAGCAGGAACCGGCAAGATACGCAGTATTTT. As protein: CASRNRQDTQYF.

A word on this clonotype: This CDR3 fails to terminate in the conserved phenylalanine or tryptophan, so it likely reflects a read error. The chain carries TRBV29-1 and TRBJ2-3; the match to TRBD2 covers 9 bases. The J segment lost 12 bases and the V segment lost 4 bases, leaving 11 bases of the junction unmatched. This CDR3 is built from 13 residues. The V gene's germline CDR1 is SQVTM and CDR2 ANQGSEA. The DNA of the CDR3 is TGCAGCGTTGGGGGTAGCGGGGGAGTACCCCAGTATTCT. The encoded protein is CSVGGSGGVPQYS.

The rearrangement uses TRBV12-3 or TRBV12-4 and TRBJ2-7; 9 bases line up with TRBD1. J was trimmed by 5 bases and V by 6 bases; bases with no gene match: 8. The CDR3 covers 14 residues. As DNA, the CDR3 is TGTGCCAGCAGCCTACAGGGGGCTAAAAACGAGCAGTACTTC. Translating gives CASSLQGAKNEQYF.

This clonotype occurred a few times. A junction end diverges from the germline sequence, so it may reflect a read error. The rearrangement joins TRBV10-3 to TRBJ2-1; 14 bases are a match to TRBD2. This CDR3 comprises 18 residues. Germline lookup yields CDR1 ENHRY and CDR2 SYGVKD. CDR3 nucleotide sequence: TGTGTCATCAGTGAGCCCGGACTAGCGGGAGGTAAAAGCAATGAGCAGTTCTTC. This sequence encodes CVISEPGLAGGKSNEQFF.